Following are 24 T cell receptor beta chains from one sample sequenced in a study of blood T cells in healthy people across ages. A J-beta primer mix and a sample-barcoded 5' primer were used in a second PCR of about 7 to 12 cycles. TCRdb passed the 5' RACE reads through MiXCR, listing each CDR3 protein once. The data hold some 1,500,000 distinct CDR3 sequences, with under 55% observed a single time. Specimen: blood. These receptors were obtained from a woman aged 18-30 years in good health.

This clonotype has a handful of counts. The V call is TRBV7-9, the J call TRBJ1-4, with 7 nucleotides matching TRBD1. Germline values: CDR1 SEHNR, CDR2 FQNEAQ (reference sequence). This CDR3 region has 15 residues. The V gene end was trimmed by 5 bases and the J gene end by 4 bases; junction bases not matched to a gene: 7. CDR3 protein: CASSRGTDNNEKLFF. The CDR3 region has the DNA TGTGCCAGCAGCCGCGGGACAGATAATAATGAAAAACTGTTTTTT.

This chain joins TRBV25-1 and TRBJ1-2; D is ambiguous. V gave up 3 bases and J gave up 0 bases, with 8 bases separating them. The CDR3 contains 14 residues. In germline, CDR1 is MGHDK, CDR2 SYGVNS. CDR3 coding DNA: TGTGCCAGCAGTGACAGATACGCTAACTATGGCTACACCTTC. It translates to CASSDRYANYGYTF.

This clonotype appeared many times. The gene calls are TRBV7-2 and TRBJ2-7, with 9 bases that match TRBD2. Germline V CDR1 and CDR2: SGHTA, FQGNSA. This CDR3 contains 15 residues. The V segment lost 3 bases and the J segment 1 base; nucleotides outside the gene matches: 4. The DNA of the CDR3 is TGTGCCAGCAGCTTTCAGCGGGGGGTTTCCTACGAGCAGTACTTC. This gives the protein CASSFQRGVSYEQYF. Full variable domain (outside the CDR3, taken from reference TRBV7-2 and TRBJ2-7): GAGVSQSPSNKVTEKGKDVELRCDPISGHTALYWYRQSLGQGLEFLIYFQGNSAPDKSGLPSDRFSAERTGGSVSTLTIQRTQQEDSAVYLCASSFQRGVSYEQYFGPGTRLTVT.

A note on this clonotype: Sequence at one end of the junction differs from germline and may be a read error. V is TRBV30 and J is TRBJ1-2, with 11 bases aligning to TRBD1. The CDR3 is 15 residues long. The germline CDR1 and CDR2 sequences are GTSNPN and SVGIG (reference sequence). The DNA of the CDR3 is TGTGCCTGGAGGGCCCCCGGACAGGGGGCTGATGGCTGCACCTTC. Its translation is CAWRAPGQGADGCTF.

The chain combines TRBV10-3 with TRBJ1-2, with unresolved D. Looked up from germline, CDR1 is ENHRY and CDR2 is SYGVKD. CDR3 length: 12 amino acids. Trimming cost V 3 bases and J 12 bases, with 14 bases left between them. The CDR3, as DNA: TGTGCCATCAGTGATTGGGTTCGCGGCCACACCTTC. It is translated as CAISDWVRGHTF.

The CDR3 DNA follows: TGTGCCAGCTCACCCTCACAGGGACCCGAAAAACTGTTTTTT. Its protein is CASSPSQGPEKLFF. The V gene is TRBV18, the J gene TRBJ1-4; a possible D gene is TRBD1 (6 bases). Germline V CDR1 and CDR2: KGHSH, LQKENI. V dropped 3 bases and J dropped 8 bases, with 13 bases sitting between them. The CDR3 runs to 14 residues.

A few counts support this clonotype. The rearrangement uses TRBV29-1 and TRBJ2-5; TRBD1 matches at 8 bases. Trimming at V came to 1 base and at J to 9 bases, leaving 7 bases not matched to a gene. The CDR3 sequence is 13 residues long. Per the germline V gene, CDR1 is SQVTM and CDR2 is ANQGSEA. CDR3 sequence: CSVEGSADRAQYF. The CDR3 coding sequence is TGCAGCGTTGAAGGGTCAGCGGACAGGGCCCAGTACTTC.

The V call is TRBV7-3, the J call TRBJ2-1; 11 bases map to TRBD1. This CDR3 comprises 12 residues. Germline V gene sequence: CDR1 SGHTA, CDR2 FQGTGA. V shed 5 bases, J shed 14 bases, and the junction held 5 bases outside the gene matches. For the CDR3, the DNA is TGTGCCAGCAGCACGGGACAGGGGGTTGAGTTCTTC. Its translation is CASSTGQGVEFF.

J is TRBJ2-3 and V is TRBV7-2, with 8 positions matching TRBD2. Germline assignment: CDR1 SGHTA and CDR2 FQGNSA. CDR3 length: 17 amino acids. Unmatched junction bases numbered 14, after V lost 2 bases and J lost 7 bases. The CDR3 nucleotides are TGTGCCAGCAGCTTATATGTTTCCGGGGGGGCCGTGAATACGCAGTATTTT. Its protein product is CASSLYVSGGAVNTQYF. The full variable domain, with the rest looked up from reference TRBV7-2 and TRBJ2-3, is GAGVSQSPSNKVTEKGKDVELRCDPISGHTALYWYRQSLGQGLEFLIYFQGNSAPDKSGLPSDRFSAERTGGSVSTLTIQRTQQEDSAVYLCASSLYVSGGAVNTQYFGPGTRLTVL.

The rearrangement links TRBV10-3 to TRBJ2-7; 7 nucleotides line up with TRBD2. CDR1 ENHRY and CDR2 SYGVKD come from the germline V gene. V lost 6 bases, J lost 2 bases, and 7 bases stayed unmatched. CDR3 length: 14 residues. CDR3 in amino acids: CAISPTGLTYEQYF. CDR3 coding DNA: TGTGCCATCAGCCCAACGGGACTAACCTACGAGCAGTACTTC.

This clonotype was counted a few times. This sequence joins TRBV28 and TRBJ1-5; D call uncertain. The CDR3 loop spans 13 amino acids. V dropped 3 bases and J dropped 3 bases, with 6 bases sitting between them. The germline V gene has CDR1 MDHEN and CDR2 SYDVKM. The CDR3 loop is CASSFRDNQPQHF. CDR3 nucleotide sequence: TGTGCCAGCAGTTTTCGAGACAATCAGCCCCAGCATTTT.

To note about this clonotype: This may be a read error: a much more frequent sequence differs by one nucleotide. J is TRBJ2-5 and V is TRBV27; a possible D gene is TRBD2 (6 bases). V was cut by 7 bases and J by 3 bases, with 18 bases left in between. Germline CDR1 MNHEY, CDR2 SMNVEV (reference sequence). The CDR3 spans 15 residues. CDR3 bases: TGTGCCAGCAACAGGCGGGGCGATACTAAAGAGACCCAGTACTTC. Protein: CASNRRGDTKETQYF.

CDR3: CASSLSSLPNYGYTF. Here the CDR3 DNA reads TGTGCCAGCAGTTTATCGTCCCTTCCTAACTATGGCTACACCTTC. This sequence joins TRBV27 and TRBJ1-2, with D hard to call. The CDR3 consists of 15 residues. V gave up 0 bases and J gave up 0 bases, with 8 bases separating them. Germline CDR1 reads MNHEY; CDR2 reads SMNVEV (reference sequence).

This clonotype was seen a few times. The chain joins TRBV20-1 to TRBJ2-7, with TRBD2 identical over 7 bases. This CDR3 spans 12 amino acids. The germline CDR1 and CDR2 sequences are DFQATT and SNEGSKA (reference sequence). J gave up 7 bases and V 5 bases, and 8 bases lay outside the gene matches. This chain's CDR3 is CSASGTTNEQYF. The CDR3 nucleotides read TGCAGTGCTTCCGGGACTACCAATGAGCAGTACTTC.

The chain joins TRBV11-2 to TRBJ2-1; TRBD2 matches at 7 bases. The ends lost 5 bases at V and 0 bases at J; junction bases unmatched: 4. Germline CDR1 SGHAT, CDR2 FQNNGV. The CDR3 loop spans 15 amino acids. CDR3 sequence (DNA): TGTGCCAGCAGCGCGGGAGTATCCTCCTACAATGAGCAGTTCTTC. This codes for CASSAGVSSYNEQFF.

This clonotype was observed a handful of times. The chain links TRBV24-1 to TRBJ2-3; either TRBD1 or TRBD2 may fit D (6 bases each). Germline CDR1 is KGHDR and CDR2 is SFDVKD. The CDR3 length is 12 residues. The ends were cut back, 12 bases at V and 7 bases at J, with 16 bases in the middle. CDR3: CAPKGGTNTQYF. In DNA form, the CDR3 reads TGTGCCCCCAAGGGGGGTACCAATACGCAGTATTTT.

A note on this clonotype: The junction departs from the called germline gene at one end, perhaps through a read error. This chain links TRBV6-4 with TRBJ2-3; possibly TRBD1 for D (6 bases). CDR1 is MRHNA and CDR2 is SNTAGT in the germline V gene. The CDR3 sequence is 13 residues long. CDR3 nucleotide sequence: TGTGCCAGCAGCGACCGGGACACAAATACGCAGTATTTT. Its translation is CASSDRDTNTQYF.

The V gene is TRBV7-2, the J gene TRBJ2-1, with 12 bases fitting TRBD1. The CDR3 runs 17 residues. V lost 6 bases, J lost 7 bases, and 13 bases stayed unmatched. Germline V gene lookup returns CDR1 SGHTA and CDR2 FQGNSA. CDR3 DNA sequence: TGTGCCAGCAGTTTAATCACCGGGACAGGGGGCGAAAATGAGCAGTTCTTC. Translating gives CASSLITGTGGENEQFF.

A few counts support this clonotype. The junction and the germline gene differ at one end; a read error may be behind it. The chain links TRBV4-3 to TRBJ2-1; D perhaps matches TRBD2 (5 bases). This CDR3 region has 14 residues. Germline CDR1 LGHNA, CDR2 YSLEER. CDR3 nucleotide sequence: TGCGCCAGTAGCCAAGGAACTAGAAACAATGAGCAGTTCTTC. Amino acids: CASSQGTRNNEQFF.

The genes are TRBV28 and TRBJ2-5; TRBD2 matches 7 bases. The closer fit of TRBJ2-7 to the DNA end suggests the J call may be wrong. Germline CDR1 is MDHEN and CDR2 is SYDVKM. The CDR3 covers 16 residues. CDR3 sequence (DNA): TGTGCCAGCAGTTCGACCGCGGGAGATAGGGGCTACGAGCAGTACTTC. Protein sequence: CASSSTAGDRGYEQYF.

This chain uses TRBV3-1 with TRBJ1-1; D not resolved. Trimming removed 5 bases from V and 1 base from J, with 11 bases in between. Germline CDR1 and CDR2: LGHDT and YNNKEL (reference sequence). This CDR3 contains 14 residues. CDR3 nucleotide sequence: TGTGCCAGCAGCGTATTTATGGGGAACACTGAAGCTTTCTTT. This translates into CASSVFMGNTEAFF. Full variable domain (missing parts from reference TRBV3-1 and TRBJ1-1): DTAVSQTPKYLVTQMGNDKSIKCEQNLGHDTMYWYKQDSKKFLKIMFSYNNKELIINETVPNRFSPKSPDKAHLNLHINSLELGDSAVYFCASSVFMGNTEAFFGQGTRLTVV.

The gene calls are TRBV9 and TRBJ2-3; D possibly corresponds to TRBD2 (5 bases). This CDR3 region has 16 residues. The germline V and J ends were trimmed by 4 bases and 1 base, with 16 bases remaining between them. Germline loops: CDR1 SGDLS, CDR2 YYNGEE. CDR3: CASSPPRSVGTDTQYF. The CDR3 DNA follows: TGTGCCAGCAGCCCCCCGCGTAGCGTCGGCACAGATACGCAGTATTTT.

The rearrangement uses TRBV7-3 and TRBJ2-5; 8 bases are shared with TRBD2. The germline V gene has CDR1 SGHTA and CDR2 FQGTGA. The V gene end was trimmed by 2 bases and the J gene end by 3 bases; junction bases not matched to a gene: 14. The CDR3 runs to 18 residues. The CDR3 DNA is TGTGCCAGCAGCTTATACCGCGACTGGCGGGAGGTGGAAGAGACCCAGTACTTC. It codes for CASSLYRDWREVEETQYF.

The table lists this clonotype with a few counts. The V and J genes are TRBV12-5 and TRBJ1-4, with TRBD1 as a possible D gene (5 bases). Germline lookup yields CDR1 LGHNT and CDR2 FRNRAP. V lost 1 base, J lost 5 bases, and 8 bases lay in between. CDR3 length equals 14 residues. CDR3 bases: TGTGCTAGTGGTTTGGGAACAGGCAATGAAAAACTGTTTTTT. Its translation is CASGLGTGNEKLFF.